The 21 T cell receptor beta chains below come from one sample, sequenced in a study of blood T cell repertoires in COVID-19. Clones were sequenced by immunoSEQ multiplex PCR, and TCRdb holds only the in-frame ones, with some missing. The data contain a few hundred thousand clones, under 90% of them singletons. Sequencing was carried out using peripheral blood. Receptor source: a woman aged 40 to 49 who had recovered from COVID-19.

J is TRBJ2-5 and V is TRBV5-1, with 11 bases that match TRBD2. CDR1 and CDR2 (germline): SGHRS, YFSETQ. The V segment lost 0 bases and the J segment 8 bases; nucleotides outside the gene matches: 9. This CDR3 spans 16 amino acids. CDR3 sequence: CASSLDVAGGYETQYF. The CDR3 DNA reads TGCGCCAGCAGCTTGGACGTAGCGGGAGGGTATGAAACCCAGTACTTC.

The rearrangement links TRBV5-4 to TRBJ2-3, with D tentatively TRBD2 (6 bases). Germline values: CDR1 SGHNT, CDR2 YYREEE (reference sequence). Trimming shortened V by 7 bases and J by 3 bases, and 24 bases separated the two germline ends. The CDR3 sequence is 17 residues long. DNA of the CDR3: TGTGCCAGCCGCAGTCCTCAATCGGGAGTTGGGACAGATACGCAGTATTTT. It is translated as CASRSPQSGVGTDTQYF.

This clone appeared a single time. Written as DNA, the CDR3 is TGTGCCAGCAGCAAGGGGGCCCTCACTGAAGCTTTCTTT. This sequence encodes CASSKGALTEAFF. The chain uses TRBV7-2 and TRBJ1-1; 7 nucleotides line up with TRBD1. V lost 5 bases to trimming and J lost 4 bases; unmatched junction nucleotides: 4. CDR3 size: 13 residues. Germline lookup yields CDR1 SGHTA and CDR2 FQGNSA.

This sequence joins TRBV7-2 and TRBJ1-4; D may be TRBD1 (6 bases). This CDR3 has 15 residues. Trimming stripped 1 base from V and 4 bases from J, with 10 bases between. Germline values: CDR1 SGHTA, CDR2 FQGNSA. The CDR3 sequence is CASSLGGGLNEKLFF. The CDR3 DNA reads TGTGCCAGCAGCTTAGGGGGGGGCCTTAATGAAAAACTGTTTTTT.

The rearrangement uses TRBV5-6 and TRBJ2-7, with TRBD1 identical over 7 bases. This CDR3 is built from 14 residues. Germline V gene lookup returns CDR1 SGHDT and CDR2 YYEEEE. The ends lost 0 bases at V and 6 bases at J; junction bases unmatched: 6. Here the CDR3 DNA reads TGTGCCAGCAGCTTGGTCAGAGGGGGCGGCGAGCAGTACTTC. Translated, it gives CASSLVRGGGEQYF. Filled out from reference TRBV5-6 and TRBJ2-7, the complete variable domain reads DAGVTQSPTHLIKTRGQQVTLRCSPKSGHDTVSWYQQALGQGPQFIFQYYEEEERQRGNFPDRFSGHQFPNYSSELNVNALLLGDSALYLCASSLVRGGGEQYFGPGTRLTVT.

This chain connects TRBV29-1 to TRBJ2-2, with TRBD1 matching 7 bases. This CDR3 has 14 amino acids. After removal of 4 bases from V and 0 bases from J, the junction contained 2 bases not matched to a gene. Germline V CDR1 and CDR2: SQVTM, ANQGSEA. The CDR3 spells CSVGGGPNTGELFF. The CDR3 DNA follows: TGCAGCGTTGGAGGGGGCCCGAACACCGGGGAGCTGTTTTTT.

The chain employs TRBV3-1 (or the pseudogene TRBV3-2) and TRBJ2-3, with 7 bases aligning to TRBD2. Germline values: CDR1 LGHDT, CDR2 YNNKEL (reference sequence). This CDR3 region has 16 residues. Losses at the gene ends were 1 base for V and 2 bases for J; bases not matched to a gene: 6. The CDR3 bases are TGTGCCAGCAGCCAAGTACTAGCGAATCCCACAGATACGCAGTATTTT. Translated: CASSQVLANPTDTQYF.

The V and J genes are TRBV18 and TRBJ2-3; D is perhaps TRBD1 (6 bases). The CDR3 runs to 12 residues. Germline CDR1 is KGHSH and CDR2 is LQKENI. V was clipped by 6 bases and J by 3 bases, with 7 bases between them. CDR3 nucleotides: TGTGCCAGCTCGCAGGGGACAGATACGCAGTATTTT. Protein sequence: CASSQGTDTQYF.

This clone appeared a single time. J is TRBJ2-3 and V is TRBV5-1; D gene uncertain. The germline V and J ends were trimmed by 0 bases and 3 bases, with 8 bases remaining between them. The V gene's germline CDR1 is SGHRS and CDR2 YFSETQ. This CDR3 is built from 14 residues. CDR3 amino acids: CASSLGAQTDTQYF. CDR3 coding DNA: TGCGCCAGCAGCTTGGGGGCCCAGACAGATACGCAGTATTTT.

This chain joins TRBV27 and TRBJ2-1; 8 bases line up with TRBD1. This CDR3 comprises 14 residues. CDR1 is MNHEY, CDR2 SMNVEV, per germline (reference sequence). Trimming removed 4 bases from V and 4 bases from J; junction bases left unmatched: 3. CDR3 in DNA: TGTGCCAGCAGTTCGGGACAGGAATACAATGAGCAGTTCTTC. Amino acid sequence: CASSSGQEYNEQFF.

This chain links TRBV5-1 with TRBJ2-1; 13 bases align to TRBD2. The CDR3 runs 17 residues. V shed 0 bases and J 8 bases; nucleotides not matched to a gene: 8. CDR1 and CDR2 from the germline V gene are SGHRS and YFSETQ. The CDR3 coding sequence is TGCGCCAGCAGCTTGGGGACTAGCGGGGGAGGACGGGATGAGCAGTTCTTC. This encodes CASSLGTSGGGRDEQFF.

V is TRBV30 and J is TRBJ2-5, with a possible D match to TRBD2 (6 bases). V lost 0 bases, J lost 9 bases, and 8 bases lay in between. In germline, CDR1 is GTSNPN, CDR2 SVGIG (reference sequence). This CDR3 is built from 11 residues. The CDR3 nucleotides read TGTGCCTGGAGTGTTGGGGAGGCCCAGTACTTC. Its translation is CAWSVGEAQYF.

The V gene is TRBV27, the J gene TRBJ1-1, with TRBD1 matching over 7 bases. The V and J ends lost 5 bases and 1 base, in that order; junction bases with no gene match: 10. This CDR3 is 16 amino acids long. Germline CDR1 is MNHEY and CDR2 is SMNVEV (reference sequence). Here the CDR3 reads CASSTNRGLGNTEAFF. CDR3 nucleotide sequence: TGTGCCAGCAGTACCAACAGGGGCCTTGGGAACACTGAAGCTTTCTTT.

The chain is built from TRBV2 and TRBJ2-2; 9 bases fit TRBD1. The V gene's germline CDR1 is SNHLY and CDR2 FYNNEI. V shed 5 bases, J shed 4 bases, and the junction held 2 bases outside the gene matches. CDR3 length: 14 residues. The CDR3 DNA reads as TGTGCCAGCAGTTTGGACAGGGGCACCGGGGAGCTGTTTTTT. It translates to CASSLDRGTGELFF.

The gene calls are TRBV2 and TRBJ2-7; the match to TRBD1 covers 10 bases. Looked up from germline, CDR1 is SNHLY and CDR2 is FYNNEI. This CDR3 has 16 residues. The ends lost 6 bases at V and 6 bases at J; junction bases unmatched: 14. The CDR3 loop reads CASSDDGQGGRGEQYF. The DNA for the CDR3 is TGTGCCAGCAGCGACGACGGACAGGGGGGTCGGGGCGAGCAGTACTTC.

This chain joins TRBV5-1 and TRBJ2-7, with TRBD1 as a possible D gene (5 bases). In germline, CDR1 is SGHRS, CDR2 YFSETQ. The CDR3 consists of 15 residues. V dropped 0 bases and J dropped 3 bases, with 13 bases sitting between them. The CDR3: CASSLDQGGIYEQYF. The CDR3 DNA reads as TGCGCCAGCAGCTTGGATCAGGGTGGAATCTACGAGCAGTACTTC.

This clone has only one observation. This chain uses TRBV7-6 with TRBJ2-3; 7 bases map to TRBD2. Germline-derived CDR1 and CDR2 are SGHVS and FNYEAQ. This CDR3 comprises 17 residues. Germline trimming cut 5 bases from V and 0 bases from J; bases unmatched to any gene: 11. The CDR3 DNA follows: TGTGCCAGCAGCCCGACGGGAGGCACTACTAGCACAGATACGCAGTATTTT. Translating it yields CASSPTGGTTSTDTQYF.

The chain has TRBV24-1 and TRBJ2-2; D possibly corresponds to TRBD1 (6 bases). Germline CDR1 reads KGHDR; CDR2 reads SFDVKD. The CDR3 is made up of 18 amino acids. V was pared by 2 bases and J by 2 bases, with 17 bases between. The CDR3 sequence: CATSDSPGQLLNTGELFF. Here the CDR3 DNA reads TGTGCCACCAGTGATTCCCCAGGACAGCTCCTTAACACCGGGGAGCTGTTTTTT.

This clone was seen a handful of times. The chain combines TRBV18 with TRBJ1-1; TRBD1 might be the D (5 bases). The CDR3 runs 13 residues. Germline CDR1 is KGHSH and CDR2 is LQKENI. The V end was cut by 9 bases, the J end by 1 base, with 12 bases between. Here the CDR3 reads CASSGLQNTEAFF. In DNA form, the CDR3 reads TGTGCCAGTTCGGGACTCCAGAACACTGAAGCTTTCTTT.

The chain recombines TRBV30 with TRBJ2-1; 7 bases are a match to TRBD1. There are 14 residues in the CDR3. In germline, CDR1 is GTSNPN, CDR2 SVGIG (reference sequence). J gave up 2 bases and V 6 bases, and 7 bases lay outside the gene matches. The CDR3 is CACYRQGAYNEQFF. CDR3 nucleotide sequence: TGTGCCTGTTATCGACAGGGTGCCTACAATGAGCAGTTCTTC. The variable domain in full, completed from reference TRBV30 and TRBJ2-1, reads SQTIHQWPATLVQPVGSPLSLECTVEGTSNPNLYWYRQAAGRGLQLLFYSVGIGQISSEVPQNLSASRPQDRQFILSSKKLLLSDSGFYLCACYRQGAYNEQFFGPGTRLTVL.

The chain employs TRBV7-3 and TRBJ2-7; 9 bases agree with TRBD2. Unmatched junction bases numbered 9, after V lost 3 bases and J lost 6 bases. Germline V CDR1 and CDR2: SGHTA, FQGTGA. The CDR3 runs 15 residues. CDR3 bases: TGTGCCAGCAGCTTCGATAGCGGGAGCAGGGGCGAGCAGTACTTC. It specifies CASSFDSGSRGEQYF. The full variable domain, with the rest looked up from reference TRBV7-3 and TRBJ2-7, is GAGVSQTPSNKVTEKGKYVELRCDPISGHTALYWYRQSLGQGPEFLIYFQGTGAADDSGLPNDRFFAVRPEGSVSTLKIQRTERGDSAVYLCASSFDSGSRGEQYFGPGTRLTVT.